This T cell receptor beta chain was found in a study of T cells after yellow fever vaccination (dated by TCRdb to about 2019). As for the study more broadly: Libraries from fractions with low cell numbers were prepared with the SMART-Seq v4 Ultra Low Input RNA kit. The cohort comprised two healthy male donors, one aged 18 to 30 and one aged 30 to 40 years. To follow T-cell clones before and after both primary and booster YFV17D yellow fever vaccination, bulk TCR alpha and beta repertoires underwent longitudinal sequencing. Blood was drawn at multiple timepoints before and after primary and secondary immunization, with bulk PBMC replicates and cell subsets isolated.

Per the germline V gene, MNHEY is the CDR1 and SVGEGT is the CDR2. From the cysteine up to the phenylalanine, the CDR3 has a length of 13 residues. Only the CDR3 region is kept as DNA, spanning 39 bases read in frame from base 1. Between the V and J ends, shortened by 3 bases and 4 bases respectively, the junction contains 9 bases. About this clonotype: No antigen is known for it. One base away there is no much larger clone; base qualities are not given.

The reads were generated on an Illumina NovaSeq 6000. Synthesis of TCR cDNA relied on 5'RACE template switching, a step that introduced a universal primer site along with unique molecular identifiers. Priming of cDNA synthesis was performed from both the TCR alpha and TCR beta constant segments. Libraries were amplified in two PCR steps, with sample barcodes and sequencing adapters added in the second step. Sequencing of libraries was done on Illumina HiSeq 2500 (2x100 bp) or NovaSeq (2x150 bp). Per the source publication's procedure: MIGEC handled demultiplexing of reads and collapsing into UMI consensus sequences, while MiXCR performed V(D)J alignment. Vaccine-responding clonotypes were identified with edgeR using replicate PBMC samples, with FDR below 0.01 and a log2 fold change above 5 up to day 15 being required. Each bulk clonotype received a CD4 or CD8 identity based on whether the sequenced CD4 or CD8 repertoire contained that clonotype at higher abundance. Through fastp at Q25 and MiXCR, TCRdb rebuilt clones from the public reads, retaining in-frame beta chains. For every CDR3 protein sequence, its rows merge into one entry that carries the most common genes and DNA. The V and J calls come from TCRdb's annotation, not from the publication. Counted in this sample were 250,000 to 400,000 distinct CDR3 sequences; approximately 4% of them appeared once. The biggest ten clones account for roughly 24% of the sample.

The treatment or condition label corresponds to: live attenuated yellow fever vaccine strain. At each blood-draw timepoint, two biological replicates of bulk PBMCs were obtained. PBMCs were isolated from peripheral blood using a standard Ficoll-Paque protocol. TriZol was used to extract RNA from bulk PBMCs, CD4 and CD8 fractions, and dextramer-positive and dextramer-negative fractions. The investigation overall reported the following: The study included only two donors, which limits how far the findings can be generalized. A small share of clonotypes was detected in both CD4 and CD8 compartments, with the overlap likely arising from convergent recombination. Most clones expanded after primary vaccination were re-detected after the booster (approximately 96% of CD4 and approximately 85% of CD8), suggesting broad memory maintenance. The secondary T-cell response was found to be weaker but faster than the primary response, with a peak reached on day 5 rather than on day 15. Computational filtering was required because FACS-sorted repertoires could contain abundant contaminating clonotypes from the bulk population.

The source material was PBMCs, sampled 5 days after the yellow fever booster vaccination. The sequence joins TRBV6-2 or TRBV6-3 to TRBJ1-1; the D gene cannot be resolved reliably. The receptor comes from a man aged 18-30 years who received the YFV17D yellow fever vaccine. The DNA sequence is given as TGTGCCAGCAGTTATAGGTGGGGCACTGAAGCTTTCTTT. Translation gives CASSYRWGTEAFF.